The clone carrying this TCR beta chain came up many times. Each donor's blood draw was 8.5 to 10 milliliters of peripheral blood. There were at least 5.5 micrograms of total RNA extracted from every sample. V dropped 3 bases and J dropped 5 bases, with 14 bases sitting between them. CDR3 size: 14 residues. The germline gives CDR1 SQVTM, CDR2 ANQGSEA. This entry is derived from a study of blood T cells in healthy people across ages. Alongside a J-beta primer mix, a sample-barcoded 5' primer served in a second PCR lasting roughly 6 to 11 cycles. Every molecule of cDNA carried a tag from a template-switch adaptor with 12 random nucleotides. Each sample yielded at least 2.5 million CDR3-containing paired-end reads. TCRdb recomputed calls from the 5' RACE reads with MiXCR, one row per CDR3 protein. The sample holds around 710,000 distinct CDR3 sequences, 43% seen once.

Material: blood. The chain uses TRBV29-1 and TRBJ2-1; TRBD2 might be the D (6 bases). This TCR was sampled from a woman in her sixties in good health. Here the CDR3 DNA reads TGCAGCGTTGACGCCTCGGGAGCGGACAATGAGCAGTTCTTC. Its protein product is CSVDASGADNEQFF.